This T cell receptor (beta chain) was documented in a study of beta chain features in type 1 diabetes (dated 2018 in TCRdb). About the investigation overall: Mean age, gender distribution, total cell number and subset yield were not different between patients and healthy donors. A total of roughly 100 million sorted cells were examined across all samples, and the number of cells per subset was strongly correlated with RNA yield. The study compared the TCRB repertoires of sorted circulating CD4+ T cell subsets in recently diagnosed type 1 diabetes patients with those in matched healthy donors. Whereas all 30 or so donors provided naive and central memory subsets, regulatory and stem cell-like memory subsets were isolated from just 8 patients and about 8 healthy donors.

Each donor gave one peripheral blood draw, about 110 mL on average, collected into heparinised tubes. A BD FACSAria II and a panel including CD45RO, CCR7, CD25, CD127, CD95 and CD27 were used to sort naive, central memory, regulatory and stem cell-like memory CD4+ T cells. A purity above 95% was achieved for all sorted populations. PBMCs were isolated right away by Lymphoprep density gradient centrifugation and were stained directly, without culture. So that batch effects would be minimized, each experiment stained and sorted samples in pairs, pairing one healthy donor with one patient. The full study reports these points: In all four CD4+ subsets, TCRB CDR3 length was moderately but significantly shorter in type 1 diabetes patients. Sequencing cDNA rather than genomic DNA could over-represent highly expressing activated cells, although activation and CD3 levels did not differ between groups. PCR may preferentially amplify shorter templates, but because patient and control samples were amplified and corrected together, any resulting skew would affect both groups equally. Because small numbers of individuals were included in the HLA sub-analyses, any influence of HLA type on TCRB rearrangement was left unresolved. At VDJ recombination sites, patients with type 1 diabetes made fewer insertions and deleted more nucleotides, a pattern implying thymic rearrangement abnormalities. Naive, central memory and regulatory TCRB repertoires appeared to be more similar among patients than among healthy donors.

The entire amount of isolated RNA was reverse transcribed using the High Capacity cDNA Reverse Transcription Kit, so the sequenced TCRB transcripts were expressed ones. Deep immunoSEQ sequencing was applied to naive, central memory and regulatory T cell samples, giving an average of roughly 3.3 million total reads per sample. After sorted cells were lysed in RLT buffer, RNA was extracted with DNase-treated RNeasy Micro or Mini kits, with the choice depending on cell number. Each cell subset was processed separately to prevent cross-contamination, with patient and healthy donor samples processed together. The immunoSEQ multiplex PCR was used to amplify TCRB sequences from cDNA, yielding 87-bp fragments that span the CDR3 region. The amplicons were sequenced using the Illumina HiSeq platform. Regarding the original processing steps: Synthetic template baselines were used to correct PCR bias computationally, reads within Hamming distance 2 were collapsed, and singletons that could not be merged were discarded. Reads were aligned against IMGT to assign V, D and J genes, CDR3 length and insertions or deletions at six rearrangement sites. Within each subset, clonotype counts were normalized to sorted cell number, and only after that were true diversity and Gini coefficients computed with the tcR R package. The overlap coefficient, calculated on TCRB nucleotide sequences, was used to measure repertoire sharing. TCRdb re-hosts the immuneACCESS table, in-frame sequences only. Its copies lack some clones; in the studies checked, an unresolved V gene accounts for under half of them, and the cause for the rest is not known. That table supplies the V and J calls and clone size; D and trimming were determined from the DNA. The sample profile shows a few hundred thousand clones; 14% of them were found once. The ten top clones hold 6.7% of the sample.

This clone was recorded a few times. The target of this receptor is not known. At one of its ends the junction is not consistent with the germline gene, which may arise from a read error. This TCR was recovered from a man aged 25 to 40 in good health. The sequenced sample was central memory CD4+ T cells from blood.

The nucleotides read TGTGCCAGCAGCTTTGGCGGGGTGAACCCTGAAGCTTTCTTT. Its product reads: CASSFGGVNPEAFF. The chain links TRBV7-9 with TRBJ1-1; the D gene cannot be resolved reliably. Including the terminal cysteine and phenylalanine, the CDR3 comprises 14 residues. Only CDR3 DNA is held: 42 bases, read in frame from base 1. The germline V gene (reference sequence) supplies CDR1 SEHNR and CDR2 FQNEAQ.